The 20 T cell receptor beta chains below all came from one sample that was sequenced in a study of T cells in Graves' hyperthyroidism and ophthalmopathy. Amplification yielded TCR beta CDR3 regions, with RNA transcripts as the source. Researchers ran a first-round RT-PCR on the TCR CDR3 using the HTBI primer set. TCRdb itself ran the multiplex PCR reads through MiXCR, one entry per CDR3 protein. The sample lists some 500,000 distinct CDR3 sequences; approximately 25% were seen once. The sample comprised blood. Every receptor here comes from a woman in her 30s with Graves' ophthalmopathy.

This clonotype was picked up many times. The chain is built from TRBV7-8 and TRBJ1-2; no definite D call. The CDR3 runs 14 residues. The germline V gene has CDR1 SGHVS and CDR2 FQNEAQ. V lost 1 base to trimming and J lost 5 bases, with 11 bases between them. The CDR3 loop is CASSLVTSSYGYTF. CDR3 sequence (DNA): TGTGCCAGCAGCTTAGTTACCAGCTCATATGGCTACACCTTC.

The table lists this clonotype with many counts. The rearrangement links TRBV10-3 to TRBJ1-1, with D possibly TRBD1 on 5 matching bases. V was shortened by 0 bases and J by 5 bases, with 7 bases between the two germline ends. The germline gives CDR1 ENHRY, CDR2 SYGVKD. The CDR3 sequence is 13 residues long. The DNA for the CDR3 is TGTGCCATCAGTGAGTCAAAGGGGACTGAAGCTTTCTTT. It specifies CAISESKGTEAFF.

This chain connects TRBV15 to TRBJ1-1, with a weak D call TRBD1 (5 bases). V was shortened by 4 bases and J by 2 bases, with 11 bases between the two germline ends. The CDR3 loop spans 14 amino acids. The V gene's germline CDR1 is LNHNV and CDR2 YYDKDF (reference sequence). For the CDR3, the DNA is TGTGCCACCAGCACTGTGGGGACCAACACTGAAGCTTTCTTT. It yields the protein CATSTVGTNTEAFF. The variable domain in full, completed from reference TRBV15 and TRBJ1-1, reads DAMVIQNPRYQVTQFGKPVTLSCSQTLNHNVMYWYQQKSSQAPKLLFHYYDKDFNNEADTPDNFQSRRPNTSFCFLDIRSPGLGDTAMYLCATSTVGTNTEAFFGQGTRLTVV.

Notes on this clonotype: A read error may account for a junction end that differs from germline. The chain combines TRBV12-3 or TRBV12-4 with TRBJ2-3; 10 nucleotides align to TRBD2. The CDR3 sequence is 15 residues long. The CDR3 DNA sequence: TGTGCCAGCAGTTTGAGGGGACTAGCGTCAGATTCGCAGTATTTT. This sequence encodes CASSLRGLASDSQYF.

This clonotype was counted only a few times. The chain joins TRBV6-1 to TRBJ2-2; 8 bases are a match to TRBD2. The junction had 4 bases not matched to a gene; V was cut back by 4 bases and J by 3 bases. Germline lookup yields CDR1 MNHNS and CDR2 SASEGT. CDR3 length equals 15 residues. CDR3 residues: CASSGAAGDTGELFF. The CDR3 DNA follows: TGTGCCAGCAGTGGGGCAGCGGGAGACACCGGGGAGCTGTTTTTT.

This clonotype was counted ten times or more. CDR3 bases: TGCGCCAGCAGCTTTCAGGACAGGGGAAACACCGGGGAGCTGTTTTTT. Translated, it gives CASSFQDRGNTGELFF. This chain connects TRBV5-1 to TRBJ2-2, with 9 bases fitting TRBD1. The length of the CDR3 is 16 residues. Losses at the gene ends were 2 bases for V and 2 bases for J; bases not matched to a gene: 4. Germline V gives CDR1 SGHRS, CDR2 YFSETQ.

At least ten counts were recorded for this clonotype. The chain links TRBV10-1 to TRBJ2-2, with D possibly TRBD1 on 5 matching bases. V shed 4 bases and J shed 4 bases, with 7 bases lying between them. CDR1 is WNHNN, CDR2 SYGVQD, per germline (reference sequence). CDR3 size: 13 residues. The CDR3 sequence: CASSGGSTGELFF. CDR3 coding DNA: TGCGCCAGCAGTGGGGGCAGCACCGGGGAGCTGTTTTTT.

This clonotype was observed at least ten times. This chain links TRBV20-1 with TRBJ2-6; D may be TRBD1 or TRBD2 (5 bases each). Germline V lookup: CDR1 DFQATT, CDR2 SNEGSKA (reference sequence). This CDR3 contains 17 residues. V shed 6 bases and J shed 4 bases, with 22 bases lying between them. The CDR3 DNA sequence: TGCAGTGCCGCTAGAGAAAGGGACGCGGACGGGGCCAACGTCCTGACTTTC. As protein: CSAARERDADGANVLTF.

This chain links TRBV12-3 or TRBV12-4 with TRBJ1-5; D not resolved. The CDR3 runs 17 residues. Trimming stripped 1 base from V and 5 bases from J, with 18 bases between. The CDR3, as DNA: TGTGCCAGCAGTTTAGAAGGGCGAGGGCAGACTTATCAGCCCCAGCATTTT. It codes for CASSLEGRGQTYQPQHF.

The rearrangement uses TRBV5-1 and TRBJ2-7; D unclear. The CDR3 totals 15 residues. Germline V CDR1 and CDR2: SGHRS, YFSETQ. Trimming shortened V by 0 bases and J by 2 bases, and 12 bases separated the two germline ends. The CDR3 coding sequence is TGCGCCAGCAGCTTGGTTCCGCGGAGCCCCTACGAGCAGTACTTC. Translating gives CASSLVPRSPYEQYF. Supplemented by reference TRBV5-1 and TRBJ2-7, the full variable domain reads KAGVTQTPRYLIKTRGQQVTLSCSPISGHRSVSWYQQTPGQGLQFLFEYFSETQRNKGNFPGRFSGRQFSNSRSEMNVSTLELGDSALYLCASSLVPRSPYEQYFGPGTRLTVT.

Comments on this clonotype: This sequence may be a read error, since a much larger clone differs from it by one base. The chain employs TRBV20-1 and TRBJ1-2, with 9 bases that match TRBD1. The germline gives CDR1 DFQATT, CDR2 SNEGSKA (reference sequence). CDR3 length equals 15 residues. The CDR3 spells CSANWRGQGDYGCTF. For the CDR3, the DNA is TGCAGTGCTAATTGGAGGGGACAGGGTGATTATGGCTGCACCTTC.

This clonotype has only a few counts. The rearrangement uses TRBV5-5 and TRBJ1-2; TRBD1 might be the D (5 bases). Germline V lookup: CDR1 SGHKS, CDR2 YYEKEE (reference sequence). With 4 bases removed from V and 4 bases from J, the gap between germline ends came to 14 bases. CDR3 length equals 14 residues. Here the CDR3 reads CASSPDQGLYGYTF. CDR3 in DNA: TGTGCCAGCAGCCCGGACCAGGGCCTCTATGGCTACACCTTC.

This chain links TRBV24-1 with TRBJ2-5, with no clear D. Trimming removed 0 bases from V and 0 bases from J, with 7 bases in between. Germline assignment: CDR1 KGHDR and CDR2 SFDVKD. This CDR3 region has 15 residues. The DNA of the CDR3 is TGTGCCACCAGTGATTTGAAGGGTTACCAAGAGACCCAGTACTTC. Translated, it gives CATSDLKGYQETQYF.

This sequence joins TRBV6-1 and TRBJ2-7; D ambiguous. CDR1 is MNHNS and CDR2 is SASEGT in the germline V gene. This CDR3 contains 15 residues. The ends were cut back, 2 bases at V and 2 bases at J, with 13 bases in the middle. The CDR3 DNA reads TGTGCCAGCAGTGAAACGGCGGTGGAAACCTACGAGCAGTACTTC. It encodes CASSETAVETYEQYF.

Concerning this clonotype: This may come from a read error, since a much larger clone is one base off. The chain couples TRBV30 to TRBJ1-1; D unclear. The germline V gene has CDR1 GTSNPN and CDR2 SVGIG (reference sequence). The CDR3 is 12 amino acids. The CDR3 loop is CAWSSGRTEACF. The CDR3 region has the DNA TGTGCCTGGAGTTCGGGGAGGACTGAAGCTTGCTTT.

This clonotype was detected only a few times. J is TRBJ1-1 and V is TRBV25-1, with TRBD1 matching over 7 bases. CDR1 and CDR2 (germline): MGHDK, SYGVNS. The CDR3 sequence is 16 residues long. V lost 0 bases and J lost 4; bases outside the gene matches: 8. CDR3 in DNA: TGTGCCAGCAGTGAATACGGGACAGCACTTTTCACTGAAGCTTTCTTT. This codes for CASSEYGTALFTEAFF.

This clonotype was recorded many times. The gene calls are TRBV20-1 and TRBJ1-5; 8 nucleotides agree with TRBD1. Germline lookup yields CDR1 DFQATT and CDR2 SNEGSKA (reference sequence). Trimming removed 6 bases from V and 5 bases from J; junction bases left unmatched: 9. This CDR3 is built from 14 residues. The CDR3 nucleotides are TGCAGTGCCACCGGACAGGGATGGTATCAGCCCCAGCATTTT. Translation gives CSATGQGWYQPQHF.

This clonotype was detected ten times or more. V usage is TRBV27 and J usage is TRBJ2-7, with TRBD1 matching 12 bases. Germline V gene lookup returns CDR1 MNHEY and CDR2 SMNVEV (reference sequence). The V and J ends lost 3 bases and 6 bases, in that order; junction bases with no gene match: 3. The CDR3 has 14 residues. CDR3 loop: CASSFWDRGREQYF. The CDR3 coding sequence is TGTGCCAGCAGTTTCTGGGACAGGGGGCGCGAGCAGTACTTC.

This clonotype showed up many times. The gene calls are TRBV6-2 or TRBV6-3 and TRBJ1-1; D remains unclear. The CDR3 is 13 residues long. Germline V gives CDR1 MNHEY, CDR2 SVGEGT. The V gene lost 5 bases and the J gene lost 0 bases, with 7 bases spanning the gap. This CDR3 is CASSMIMNTEAFF. The DNA of the CDR3 is TGTGCCAGCAGTATGATCATGAACACTGAAGCTTTCTTT.

This clonotype was counted many times. The gene calls are TRBV12-3 or TRBV12-4 and TRBJ1-1, with a tentative D call TRBD1 (5 bases). This CDR3 has 14 residues. The V end was cut by 3 bases, the J end by 0 bases, with 8 bases between. CDR3 sequence reads: CASSLTALNTEAFF. In DNA, the CDR3 is TGTGCCAGCAGTTTGACAGCCCTGAACACTGAAGCTTTCTTT.